This T cell receptor (beta chain) comes out of a study of human T cells and chemical hapten exposure. Looking at the study overall: The sensitizing agent was 2% DPC, placed on approximately 2 cm by approximately 2 cm of upper inner arm skin.

In this sample, this clonotype turned up many times. TCRdb re-derived calls from the RACE reads in MiXCR, one entry per CDR3 protein. The sample shows tens of thousands of distinct CDR3 sequences, roughly 10% of them seen only once. This CDR3 contains 15 residues. Trimming removed 6 bases at V and 4 bases at J, with 18 bases between. Germline V gene sequence: CDR1 MDHEN, CDR2 SYDVKM. As for time point: patch test 2, 6 weeks after DPC sensitization. Treatment noted: therapeutic diphenylcyclopropenone sensitization with weekly scalp DPC. Patch tests were applied only after blood draws. The V gene is TRBV28, the J gene TRBJ1-1, with D possibly matching TRBD1 (5 bases). The sample was whole blood, taken in connection with sensitization to the hapten diphenylcyclopropenone (DPC). The TCR originated in a woman aged 25 to 45 with alopecia areata. Some clones in this sample may be carry-over from other donors' samples. The CDR3 is CASSPVGPAGTEAFF. In DNA, the CDR3 is TGTGCCAGCAGCCCCGTGGGGCCAGCGGGCACTGAAGCTTTCTTT. Full variable domain (remainder filled in from reference TRBV28 and TRBJ1-1): DVKVTQSSRYLVKRTGEKVFLECVQDMDHENMFWYRQDPGLGLRLIYFSYDVKMKEKGDIPEGYSVSREKKERFSLILESASTNQTSMYLCASSPVGPAGTEAFFGQGTRLTVV.